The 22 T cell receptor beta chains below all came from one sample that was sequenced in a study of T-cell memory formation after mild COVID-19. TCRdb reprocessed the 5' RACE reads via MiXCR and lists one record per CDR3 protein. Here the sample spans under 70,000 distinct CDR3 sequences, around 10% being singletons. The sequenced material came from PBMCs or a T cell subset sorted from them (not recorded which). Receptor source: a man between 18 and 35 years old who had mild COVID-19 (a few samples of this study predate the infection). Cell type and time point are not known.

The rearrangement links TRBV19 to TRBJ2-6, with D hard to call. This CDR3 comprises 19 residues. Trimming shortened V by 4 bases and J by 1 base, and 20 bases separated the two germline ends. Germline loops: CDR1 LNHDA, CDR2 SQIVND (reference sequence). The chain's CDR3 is CASSSSPPGLASGANVLTF. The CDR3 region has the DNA TGTGCCAGTAGTAGTAGCCCCCCGGGCTTGGCTTCTGGGGCCAACGTCCTGACTTTC.

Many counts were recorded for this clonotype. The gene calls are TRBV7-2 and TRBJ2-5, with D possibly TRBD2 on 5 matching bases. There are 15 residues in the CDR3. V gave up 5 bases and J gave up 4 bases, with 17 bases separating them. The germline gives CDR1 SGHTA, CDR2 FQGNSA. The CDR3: CASSPSRGLRETQYF. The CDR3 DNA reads TGTGCCAGCAGCCCTAGTCGGGGTTTAAGAGAGACCCAGTACTTC.

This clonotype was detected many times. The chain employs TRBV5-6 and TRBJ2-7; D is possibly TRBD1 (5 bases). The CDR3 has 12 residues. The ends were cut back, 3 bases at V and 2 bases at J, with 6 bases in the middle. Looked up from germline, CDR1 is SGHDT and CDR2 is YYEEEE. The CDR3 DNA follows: TGTGCCAGCAGCTCAGGGCCCTACGAGCAGTACGTC. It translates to CASSSGPYEQYV.

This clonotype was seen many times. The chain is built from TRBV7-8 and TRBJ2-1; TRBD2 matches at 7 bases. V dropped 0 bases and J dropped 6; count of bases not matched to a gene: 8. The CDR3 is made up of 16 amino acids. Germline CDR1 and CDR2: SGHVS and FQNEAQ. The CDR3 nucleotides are TGTGCCAGCAGCTTAGCGCACGGGGGGTCGGTCAATGAGCAGTTCTTC. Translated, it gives CASSLAHGGSVNEQFF.

DNA for the CDR3: TGTGCCAGCAGCTTAGCGGGCCATAGCAATCAGCCCCAGCATTTT. It specifies CASSLAGHSNQPQHF. The chain uses TRBV7-8 and TRBJ1-5; the D is unclear. Trimming stripped 0 bases from V and 0 bases from J, with 6 bases between. The germline gives CDR1 SGHVS, CDR2 FQNEAQ. The CDR3 sequence is 15 residues long.

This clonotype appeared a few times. For the CDR3, the DNA is TGTGCCACCAGTGACCCCCACAGGGGATTGGATGAGCAGTTCTTC. Protein: CATSDPHRGLDEQFF. The V and J genes are TRBV24-1 and TRBJ2-1; the match to TRBD1 covers 7 bases. V dropped 4 bases and J dropped 8; count of bases not matched to a gene: 10. CDR3 length equals 15 residues. Germline V gene lookup returns CDR1 KGHDR and CDR2 SFDVKD.

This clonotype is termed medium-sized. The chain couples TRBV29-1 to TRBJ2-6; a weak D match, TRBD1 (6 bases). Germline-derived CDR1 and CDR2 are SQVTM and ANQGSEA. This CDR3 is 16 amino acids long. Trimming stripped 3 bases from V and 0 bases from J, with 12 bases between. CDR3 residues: CSVERDTDSGANVLTF. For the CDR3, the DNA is TGCAGCGTTGAGAGGGACACTGACTCTGGGGCCAACGTCCTGACTTTC. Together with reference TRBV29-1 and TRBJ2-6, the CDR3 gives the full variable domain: SAVISQKPSRDICQRGTSLTIQCQVDSQVTMMFWYRQQPGQSLTLIATANQGSEATYESGFVIDKFPISRPNLTFSTLTVSNMSPEDSSIYLCSVERDTDSGANVLTFGAGSRLTVL.

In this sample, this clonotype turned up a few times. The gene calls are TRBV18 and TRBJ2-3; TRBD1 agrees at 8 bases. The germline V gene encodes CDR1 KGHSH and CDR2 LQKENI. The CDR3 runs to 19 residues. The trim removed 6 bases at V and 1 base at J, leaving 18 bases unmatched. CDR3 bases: TGTGCCAGCTCTGCAACCTCCGGGACAGGCAAAACCCGCACAGATACGCAGTATTTT. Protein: CASSATSGTGKTRTDTQYF.

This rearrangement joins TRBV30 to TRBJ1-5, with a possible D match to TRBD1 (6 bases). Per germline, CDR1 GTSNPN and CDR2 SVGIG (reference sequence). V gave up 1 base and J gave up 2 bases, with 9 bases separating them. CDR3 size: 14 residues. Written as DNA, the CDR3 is TGTGCCTGGAGTGGGGGGCTCGGCAATCAGCCCCAGCATTTT. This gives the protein CAWSGGLGNQPQHF.

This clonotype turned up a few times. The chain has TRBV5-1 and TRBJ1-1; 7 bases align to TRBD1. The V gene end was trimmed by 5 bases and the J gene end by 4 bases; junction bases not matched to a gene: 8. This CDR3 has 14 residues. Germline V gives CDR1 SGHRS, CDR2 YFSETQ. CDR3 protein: CASRRDRDSTEAFF. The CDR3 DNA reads TGCGCCAGCAGACGCGACAGGGATAGCACTGAAGCTTTCTTT.

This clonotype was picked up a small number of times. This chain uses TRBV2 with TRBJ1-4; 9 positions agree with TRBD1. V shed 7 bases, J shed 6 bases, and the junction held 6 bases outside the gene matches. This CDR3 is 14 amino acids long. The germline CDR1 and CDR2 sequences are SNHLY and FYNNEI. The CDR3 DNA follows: TGTGCCAGCACGGGACAGGGTGGCTATGAAAAACTGTTTTTT. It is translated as CASTGQGGYEKLFF.

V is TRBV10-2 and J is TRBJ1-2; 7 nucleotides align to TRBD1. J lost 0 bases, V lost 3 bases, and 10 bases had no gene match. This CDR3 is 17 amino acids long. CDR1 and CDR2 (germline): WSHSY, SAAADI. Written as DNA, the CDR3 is TGCGCCAGCAGTGATCTACAGGGGACACATACTAACTATGGCTACACCTTC. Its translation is CASSDLQGTHTNYGYTF.

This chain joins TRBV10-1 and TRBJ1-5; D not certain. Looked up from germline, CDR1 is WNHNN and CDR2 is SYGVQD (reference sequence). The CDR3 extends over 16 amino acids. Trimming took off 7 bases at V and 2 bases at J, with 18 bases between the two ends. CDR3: CASNSRPPEGNQPQHF. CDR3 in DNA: TGCGCCAGCAATTCGAGGCCCCCCGAAGGCAATCAGCCCCAGCATTTT.

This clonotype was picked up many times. CDR3 nucleotide sequence: TGCGCCAGCATTGCCAACAATGAGCAGTTCTTC. As protein: CASIANNEQFF. The chain combines TRBV5-1 with TRBJ2-1; D is uncertain. The germline CDR1 and CDR2 sequences are SGHRS and YFSETQ. The CDR3 is 11 amino acids. Trimming cost V 6 bases and J 5 bases, with 6 bases left between them.

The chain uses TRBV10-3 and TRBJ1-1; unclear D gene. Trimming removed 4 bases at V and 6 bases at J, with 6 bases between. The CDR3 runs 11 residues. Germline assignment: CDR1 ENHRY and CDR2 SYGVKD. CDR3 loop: CAISGEAEAFF. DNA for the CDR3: TGTGCCATCAGTGGCGAGGCTGAAGCTTTCTTT.

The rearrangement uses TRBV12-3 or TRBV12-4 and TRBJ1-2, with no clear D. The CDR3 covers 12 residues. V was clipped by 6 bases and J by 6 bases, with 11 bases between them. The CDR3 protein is CASRPGSHGYTF. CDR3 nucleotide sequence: TGTGCCAGCAGGCCGGGGAGCCATGGCTACACCTTC.

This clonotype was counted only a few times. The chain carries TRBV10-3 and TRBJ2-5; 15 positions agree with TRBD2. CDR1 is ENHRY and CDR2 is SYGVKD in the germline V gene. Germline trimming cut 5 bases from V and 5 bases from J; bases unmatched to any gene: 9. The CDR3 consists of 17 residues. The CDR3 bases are TGTGCCATCAGTCGAAAGGGACTAGCGGGGGGCCCGGAGACCCAGTACTTC. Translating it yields CAISRKGLAGGPETQYF.

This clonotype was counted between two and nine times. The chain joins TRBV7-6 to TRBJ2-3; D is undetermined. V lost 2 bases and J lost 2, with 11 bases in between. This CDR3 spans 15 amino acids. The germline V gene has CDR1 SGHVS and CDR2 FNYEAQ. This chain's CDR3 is CASSLMGSLTDTQYF. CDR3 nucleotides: TGTGCCAGCAGCTTAATGGGGTCCCTCACAGATACGCAGTATTTT.

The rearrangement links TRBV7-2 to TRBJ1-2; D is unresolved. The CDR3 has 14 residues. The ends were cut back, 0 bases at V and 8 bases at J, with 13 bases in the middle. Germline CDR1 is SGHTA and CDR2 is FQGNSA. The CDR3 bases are TGTGCCAGCAGCTTAGCAACTGGACTAGGCGGCTACACCTTC. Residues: CASSLATGLGGYTF.

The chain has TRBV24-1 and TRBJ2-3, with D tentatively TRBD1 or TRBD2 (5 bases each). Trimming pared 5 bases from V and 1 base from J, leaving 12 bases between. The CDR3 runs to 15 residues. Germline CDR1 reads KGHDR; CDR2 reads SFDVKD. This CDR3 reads CATSVGQGRTDTQYF. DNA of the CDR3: TGTGCCACCAGTGTAGGGCAGGGACGCACAGATACGCAGTATTTT.

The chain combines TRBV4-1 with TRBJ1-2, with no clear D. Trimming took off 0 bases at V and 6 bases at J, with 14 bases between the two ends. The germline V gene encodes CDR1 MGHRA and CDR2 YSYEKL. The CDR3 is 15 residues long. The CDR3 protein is CASSQETLQSDGYTF. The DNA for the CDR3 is TGCGCCAGCAGCCAAGAAACGCTTCAGTCCGATGGCTACACCTTC.

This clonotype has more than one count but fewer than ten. CDR3 region: CASSLGSGAYNEQFF. CDR3 sequence (DNA): TGTGCCAGCTCCCTCGGTAGCGGAGCCTACAATGAGCAGTTCTTC. The V call is TRBV18, the J call TRBJ2-1; D possibly corresponds to TRBD2 (6 bases). V was cut by 6 bases and J by 2 bases, with 14 bases left in between. Per the germline V gene, CDR1 is KGHSH and CDR2 is LQKENI. The CDR3 runs 15 residues.